The T cell receptor (beta chain) under discussion was sequenced for a study of early T cells in non-severe SARS-CoV-2 infection. Study summary: Sequenced bulk RNA came from whole blood that was unsorted, and chains were unpaired.

V lost 6 bases, J lost 0 bases, and 12 bases lay in between. CDR3 size: 14 residues. The germline gives CDR1 MDHEN, CDR2 SYDVKM. This clonotype came up many times. Its specificity is not known. Attachment of unique molecular identifiers was made to individual cDNA molecules. TCRdb ran MiXCR on the 5' RACE reads and lists one entry per CDR3 protein. Here the sample spans about 71,000 distinct CDR3 sequences, around 11% being singletons. Broader study findings: A preference for anti-spike CD8 responses marked VDJdb matching, which missed private and CD4 specificities.

J is TRBJ2-7 and V is TRBV28, with a tentative D call TRBD1 (6 bases). The sample here was whole blood, taken at baseline. The receptor's source is an adult who was a healthcare worker with PCR-confirmed SARS-CoV-2 infection or an uninfected control (not recorded which). This chain's CDR3 is CASRWDIGSYEQYF. CDR3 nucleotide sequence: TGTGCCAGCAGATGGGACATCGGCTCCTACGAGCAGTACTTC.